The 3 T cell receptor beta chains in this list originate from one sample, sequenced in a study of cytomegalovirus exposure and HLA in healthy donors. The study ran its PCR with 60 Vbeta and 13 Jbeta primers. Sequencing used immunoSEQ multiplex PCR; TCRdb keeps in-frame clones, though not all of them. Found here are some 140,000 clones, over 70% of them singletons; the top ten hold about 2.1%. Specimen: PBMCs. The receptors were sampled from a man aged 25 to 40 in good health and CMV-seronegative.

The J gene is TRBJ2-2, the V gene TRBV7-6; D possibly corresponds to TRBD1 (6 bases). This CDR3 is 15 amino acids long. Per the germline V gene, CDR1 is SGHVS and CDR2 is FNYEAQ. Trimming removed 3 bases at V and 2 bases at J, with 10 bases between. The chain's CDR3 is CASSLRGGNTGELFF. In DNA, the CDR3 is TGTGCCAGCAGCTTGAGAGGGGGAAACACCGGGGAGCTGTTTTTT.

V is TRBV6-4 and J is TRBJ2-1, with TRBD1 matching over 8 bases. After removal of 4 bases from V and 5 bases from J, the junction contained 7 bases not matched to a gene. The germline gives CDR1 MRHNA, CDR2 SNTAGT. The length of the CDR3 is 15 residues. The CDR3 nucleotides are TGTGCCAGCAGTGCCTCCTCGACAGGGGACAATGAGCAGTTCTTC. Amino acids: CASSASSTGDNEQFF.

The chain combines TRBV18 with TRBJ2-7; 8 bases map to TRBD1. There are 14 residues in the CDR3. The germline V gene has CDR1 KGHSH and CDR2 LQKENI. Trimming took 6 bases from V and 3 from J; bases not matched to a gene: 7. CDR3 loop: CASSAGGEGYEQYF. The CDR3 DNA reads as TGTGCCAGCTCTGCAGGGGGCGAGGGCTACGAGCAGTACTTC.